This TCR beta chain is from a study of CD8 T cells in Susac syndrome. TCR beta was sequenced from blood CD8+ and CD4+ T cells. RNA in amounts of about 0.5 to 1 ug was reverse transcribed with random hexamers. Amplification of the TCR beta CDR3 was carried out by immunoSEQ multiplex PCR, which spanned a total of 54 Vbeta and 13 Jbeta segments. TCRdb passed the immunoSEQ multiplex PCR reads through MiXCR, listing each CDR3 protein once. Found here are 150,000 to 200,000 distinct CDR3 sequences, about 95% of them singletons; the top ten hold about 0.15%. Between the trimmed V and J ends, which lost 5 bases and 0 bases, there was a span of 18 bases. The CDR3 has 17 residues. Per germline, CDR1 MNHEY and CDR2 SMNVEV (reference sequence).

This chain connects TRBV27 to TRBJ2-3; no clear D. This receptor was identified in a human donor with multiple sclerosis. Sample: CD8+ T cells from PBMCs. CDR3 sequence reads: CASSTRQGIRSTDTQYF. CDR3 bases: TGTGCCAGCAGTACTCGACAAGGAATAAGGAGCACAGATACGCAGTATTTT.